This section outlines one T cell receptor gamma chain sequence together with its context. J lost 7 bases, V lost 0 bases, and 9 bases had no gene match. Germline CDR1 and CDR2: VINAFY and YDVSNSKD. The CDR3 is made up of 14 amino acids. TCRdb re-identified clones in the RT-PCR reads via CATT. The sample yields 2,500 to 3,000 gamma-chain clones, roughly a sixth seen once. These data originate in a study of gamma-delta T cells after stem cell transplantation. This TCR came from a human donor. It is not recorded whose cells these are; they may come from a transplant donor. Material for sequencing was gamma-delta T cells. The rearrangement links TRGV5 to TRGJ1 or TRGJ2. The CDR3 protein is CATWDRPRGYKKLF. DNA of the CDR3: TGTGCCACCTGGGACAGGCCGCGGGGGTATAAGAAACTCTTT.